These 9 T cell receptor beta chains originate from one sample sequenced in a study of T cells in Graves' hyperthyroidism and ophthalmopathy (dated by TCRdb to between 2018 and 2020). Preparation of the library involved multiplex PCR. The listed sequencing device is Illumina HiSeq 2000. TCR beta CDR3 regions were amplified from RNA transcripts. The first round of RT-PCR for the TCR CDR3 was performed with the HTBI primer set and the Qiagen OneStep RT-PCR kit. TCRdb trimmed the raw reads at Q25, called clones with MiXCR and kept productive beta chains. Every entry covers one CDR3 protein and lists the most common genes and DNA from its rows. The sample table holds about 640,000 distinct CDR3 sequences, of which roughly 20% were seen once. Jointly, the top ten make up about 35% of the sample. Sequences were obtained from blood. Source of these receptors: a man in his thirties or forties with Graves' ophthalmopathy.

This chain uses TRBV9 with TRBJ2-7; 9 bases agree with TRBD2. V lost 0 bases to trimming and J lost 0 bases; unmatched junction nucleotides: 4. CDR1 and CDR2 from the germline V gene are SGDLS and YYNGEE. The CDR3 extends over 16 amino acids. CDR3 in DNA: TGTGCCAGCAGCGTAGGGGTTAGCGGGGGCTCCTACGAGCAGTACTTC. It codes for CASSVGVSGGSYEQYF.

The J gene is TRBJ1-2, the V gene TRBV10-3; weak D call: TRBD1 (6 bases). CDR1 ENHRY and CDR2 SYGVKD come from the germline V gene. The CDR3 contains 13 residues. Trimming left V 6 bases short and J 4 bases short, with 12 bases between. CDR3 sequence reads: CAIRTGSGYGYTF. CDR3 nucleotide sequence: TGTGCCATCAGGACAGGCTCGGGCTATGGCTACACCTTC.

The chain joins TRBV6-1 to TRBJ1-6; TRBD1 agrees at 7 bases. Trimming cost V 6 bases and J 8 bases; bases outside gene matches: 16. CDR1 and CDR2 from the germline V gene are MNHNS and SASEGT. The CDR3 spans 17 residues. The chain's CDR3 is CASSRREIQGKDSPLHF. The CDR3 DNA reads TGTGCCAGCAGCCGAAGGGAAATACAGGGGAAGGATTCACCCCTCCACTTT.

CDR3 amino acids: CASSLAPADYNEKLFF. As DNA, the CDR3 is TGCGCCAGCAGCTTGGCCCCGGCAGACTATAATGAAAAACTGTTTTTT. The chain has TRBV5-1 and TRBJ1-4; D gene ambiguous. CDR1 is SGHRS, CDR2 YFSETQ, per germline. Trimming took 0 bases from V and 4 from J, leaving 13 bases between them. This CDR3 contains 16 residues.

The chain uses TRBV30 and TRBJ2-2; D is unclear. Looked up from germline, CDR1 is GTSNPN and CDR2 is SVGIG (reference sequence). This CDR3 has 11 amino acids. The germline V and J ends were trimmed by 5 bases and 6 bases, with 7 bases remaining between them. The CDR3 loop is CAWGLAGELFF. The CDR3 DNA sequence: TGTGCCTGGGGCCTCGCCGGGGAGCTGTTTTTT.

This clonotype has ten or more counts. The chain recombines TRBV2 with TRBJ2-1; no firm D call. Trimming shortened V by 2 bases and J by 6 bases, and 14 bases separated the two germline ends. This CDR3 is 15 amino acids long. Germline V gene data show CDR1 as SNHLY and CDR2 as FYNNEI. Written as DNA, the CDR3 is TGTGCCAGCAGTGAAACGGTGTCGAACTTCAATGAGCAGTTCTTC. Translating gives CASSETVSNFNEQFF.

This clonotype appeared a few times. The chain recombines TRBV7-2 with TRBJ2-7; 7 nucleotides match TRBD1. The CDR3 length is 12 residues. Germline CDR1 reads SGHTA; CDR2 reads FQGNSA. The V and J ends lost 4 bases and 6 bases, in that order; junction bases with no gene match: 3. CDR3 region: CASSSDRAEQYF. The CDR3 region has the DNA TGTGCCAGCAGCTCCGACAGGGCCGAGCAGTACTTC.

This clonotype appeared many times. The chain carries TRBV27 and TRBJ2-7; 9 bases align to TRBD2. The CDR3 is 14 residues long. Per the germline V gene, CDR1 is MNHEY and CDR2 is SMNVEV (reference sequence). V shed 3 bases, J shed 2 bases, and the junction held 2 bases outside the gene matches. The CDR3 sequence: CASSLREGTYEQYF. The DNA of the CDR3 is TGTGCCAGCAGTTTGCGGGAGGGGACCTACGAGCAGTACTTC.

This clonotype was recorded a few times. This chain joins TRBV6-1 and TRBJ1-1, with D possibly being TRBD1 (5 bases). Germline CDR1 and CDR2: MNHNS and SASEGT. Between the trimmed V and J ends, which lost 10 bases and 0 bases, there was a span of 12 bases. The CDR3 has 13 residues. Written as DNA, the CDR3 is TGTGCCACCCGAGAAGGGGTGAACACTGAAGCTTTCTTT. This sequence encodes CATREGVNTEAFF.